This T cell receptor (beta chain) was identified during a study of cytomegalovirus exposure and HLA in healthy donors (dated by TCRdb to between 2016 and 2019). As for the study more broadly: An earlier analysis of 587 of the donors reported more than 250 Gb of sequence data and around 110 million unique TCR beta sequences from 150 million to 200 million T cells. An early release covering roughly 580 HLA-typed donors comprised about 300 gigabases of sequencing data and approximately 80 million unique TCR sequences. Of the 398 genotyped donors, roughly 80% were placed in the genetic ancestry cluster associated with self-reported Caucasian donors. The study aimed to test whether cataloging public T cell receptors could reveal signatures of past pathogen exposure. Using immunosequencing, the study profiled T cell repertoires from 666 subjects and related those repertoires to cytomegalovirus serostatus. In addition to the first cohort of roughly 670 subjects, a separate validation cohort of approximately 120 different subjects was used. High-throughput TCR immunosequencing, statistical association of individual TCRs with disease status, and machine learning were combined to predict cytomegalovirus infection status. A later analysis re-examined previously published TCR beta repertoires from roughly 720 donors and added high-resolution HLA genotyping to investigate patterns of TCR occurrence. The later analysis used no new phenotypic data to find candidate immune exposures, relying instead on TCR beta sequences and their occurrence across donors. An earlier analysis of some 500 of the donors applied high-throughput TCR beta sequencing to assess whether each TCR beta V gene segment acted as functional or pseudogenic. Donor age, sex, ethnicity and CMV serostatus were compiled together with the repertoire data. In a later genetic analysis, genome-wide SNP genotypes for 398 of the 666 donors were used, and that subset was treated as a discovery cohort. Every discovery cohort repertoire had been produced on one sequencing platform. Class I and class II HLA loci were covered by the typing at four-digit resolution. The number of donors typed differed by locus, with about 629-630 for A, B, C, DRB1 and DQB1, roughly 550 for DQA1, about 610 for DPA1, and approximately 470 for DPB1. Roughly 5 DR-DQ haplotypes were handled as single units for association and clustering because linkage in the cohort was strong. On average, roughly 200,000 unique TCR beta nucleotide sequences were sequenced per donor among a few hundred genotyped donors of the cohort, with 15% to 20% of those sequences being non-productive. Study-wide conclusions, independent of this receptor: In a later analysis, TCR association rates were found to vary across HLA loci, with the most associated TCRs seen for DRB1 alleles and the fewest for HLA-C alleles. Compared with equally common non-associated chains, HLA-associated TCR beta chains in a later analysis were more clonally expanded and had lower generation probabilities. Three of the identified cytomegalovirus-associated TCR beta chains were confirmed in vitro to be specific for cytomegalovirus antigens. The authors suggested that the approach could potentially be extended to other disease states and immunological phenotypes. Most CMV-associated TCR beta chains appeared to be HLA-restricted in a later analysis, and the HLA associations seemed to be driven largely by CMV exposure. Several of the top co-occurrence clusters appeared to be linked to parvovirus B19, influenza, CMV and Epstein-Barr virus, according to a later analysis. A further reported finding was that TCR beta sequences accurately predicted the HLA-A and HLA-B alleles for most subjects in the first cohort. A total of roughly 160 TCR beta chains were listed by the study as associated with cytomegalovirus. A later genetic analysis associated a missense DCLRE1C variant with V-gene and J-gene trimming of TCR beta chains, and an independent cohort replicated the association. Presence/absence analyses assumed roughly uniform sequencing depth across donors, an assumption that may not hold. A cluster of highly shared sequence variants was judged likely to be a technical artifact of the sequencing pipeline. The earlier analysis of fewer than 750 of the donors excluded about 16 rarely observed V segments, including chromosome 9 orphons, because counts were too low. Assigning TCR associations to individual alleles was difficult when HLA alleles, especially DR and DQ, strongly co-occurred. Some IMGT-functional V segments, including TRBV6-2 and TRBV6-3, could not be distinguished by the 87-base-pair reads and were therefore excluded. CMV serostatus was the only immune exposure information available for the cohort. HLA typing was unavailable for some donors at each locus, so association tests used only the typed subset. Most TCR sequences were observed very rarely across donors, whereas some public TCRs were present in many individuals. According to a later genetic analysis, donors in an Asian-associated ancestry cluster had fewer N-insertions in productive TCRs than the approximately 650-donor mean. The cohort was sequenced for TCR beta chains only, and without alpha or paired-chain data the features that could be detected were limited. An earlier analysis of approximately 570 of the donors showed that most TCR beta V segments appeared in productive rearrangements either about 87% or about 30% of the time, which broadly matched IMGT annotations. Specific HLA alleles were associated with around 18,000 TCR beta sequences at a false discovery rate of 0.05 in a later analysis. Correlated functional status among segregating V segments might reflect linkage disequilibrium, but an unknown experimental factor could not be ruled out. The classifier was reported to diagnose cytomegalovirus status with high specificity and sensitivity in both the original and validation cohorts.

The cohort consisted of 600 to 700 healthy bone marrow donors. At the time of sampling, all cohort members were nominally healthy, though unrecorded immune exposures were likely present. The donor tested CMV seronegative and was one of the 352 seronegative cohort members. A peripheral blood sample was collected from each donor, and TCR beta sequencing was performed on peripheral blood mononuclear cells. Genomic DNA was extracted from the blood cell samples with the Qiagen DNeasy Blood Extraction Kit. About this clone: Which antigen it targets is not known. No base-level quality is on record; no much larger clone is a single base apart.

At the junction V is shortened by 0 bases and J by 5 bases, with 11 bases in between. The CDR3 numbers 14 residues from cysteine through phenylalanine. The DNA shown is the 42-base CDR3, in frame from base 1. CDR1 SGHRS and CDR2 YFSETQ are derived from the germline V gene. The library was obtained by the immunoSEQ multiplex PCR assay. For the multiplex PCR, a mixture combining 60 forward primers for TCR Vbeta segments and 13 reverse primers for TCR Jbeta segments was used. A multiplex PCR assay on genomic DNA amplified the CDR3 region of rearranged TCR beta genes. On the Illumina HiSeq System, the amplified TCR beta libraries were sequenced as 87-base-pair reads. In the source study's methods: Across the roughly 600 repertoires, a later analysis counted roughly 84 million unique TCR beta chains, 8.5 million to 12 million of which were shared by at least two donors. Raw reads were error-corrected and collapsed into unique sequences by a nearest-neighbor algorithm in which closely related sequences were merged to remove PCR and sequencing errors. CDR3 sequences were aligned to IMGT reference sequences to assign V, D and J gene segments. Each retained sequence needed at least a six-nucleotide match to both a V gene segment and a J gene segment. Rearrangements were called productive when the CDR3 lacked stop codons and stayed in frame with V and J; all others were non-productive. Following IMGT convention, CDR3 was defined as the stretch from the second conserved V-encoded cysteine to the conserved J-encoded phenylalanine. In an earlier analysis of approximately 590 of the donors, sequences lacking an unambiguous match to a single V gene segment were excluded. An earlier analysis of 550 to 650 of the donors classified V segments as functional when productive rearrangements were above 56.7% and as segregating when the standard deviation between donors was above 5%. To diagnose cytomegalovirus status from the catalog of TCR beta chain sequences, a statistical classification framework was built. A later analysis assigned V and J genes by comparing TCR nucleotide sequences with IMGT/GENE-DB human TR gene sequences. Using the TCRdist pipeline, a later analysis assigned CDR3 sequences along with most-parsimonious VDJ recombination scenarios. In a later analysis, every TCR beta chain was defined by the combination of its CDR3 amino acid sequence and its V-gene family, and reads without a unique V-gene family were dropped. In a later analysis, 500 to 700 highly shared, low-generation-probability nucleotide sequences were removed to address suspected cross-contamination and a sequencing artifact. In a later analysis, a clonal expansion index for each public chain was calculated from normalized within-repertoire ranks of inferred template counts. In a later analysis, generation probabilities were computed with a VDJ recombination model fitted to out-of-frame rearrangements, and the resulting probabilities were checked against IGoR. In a later analysis, hypergeometric tests were used to score TCR-TCR, TCR-HLA and TCR-CMV co-occurrence, with a repertoire-size bias correction applied to TCR pairs. In a later analysis, false discovery rates were estimated by permuting HLA or CMV assignments 20 times. In a later analysis, co-occurring TCRs were grouped with DBSCAN, and TCRdist sequence similarity was added when clustering was performed within HLA-allele-positive subsets. Repertoires with fewer than 30,000 or more than 120,000 public chains, plus five repertoires with anomalous nucleotide sharing, were excluded from co-occurrence clustering. TCRdb mirrors the immuneACCESS table, restricted to in-frame sequences. Some clones are absent from its copies; in checked studies, under half trace to an unresolved V gene, and the reason for the others is unknown. Clone size and V and J calls were adopted from that table, with D and trimming inferred from the DNA. For this sample there are under 250,000 clones; around 73% appear just once. 3.8% of the sample rests with the top ten.

The V and J segments used are TRBV5-1 and TRBJ1-1; a tentative D call is TRBD1 (6 bases match). The specimen sequenced was PBMCs. This receptor was taken from a male donor in good health and CMV-seronegative. The DNA is as follows: TGCGCCAGCAGCTTGGGGGGGCAAGGGACTGAAGCTTTCTTT. Translated, it reads CASSLGGQGTEAFF.